This T cell receptor (beta chain) was captured in a study of OX40 agonist ivuxolimab in advanced cancers. Study overall: Males comprised roughly four fifths of the group, whose mean age was about 61 years (range roughly 20 to 85).

Exclusion of a patient followed from autoimmune disease history or systemic immunosuppression. Sequencing used immunoSEQ multiplex PCR; TCRdb keeps in-frame clones, though not all of them. The sample consists of 45,000 to 50,000 clones, roughly 87% of them appearing once. CDR1 is SQVTM and CDR2 is ANQGSEA in the germline V gene. V shed 6 bases, J shed 3 bases, and the junction held 8 bases outside the gene matches. This CDR3 contains 14 residues. This receptor was obtained from an adult with an advanced solid tumor such as melanoma, head and neck, liver or kidney cancer. The rearrangement links TRBV29-1 to TRBJ1-5, with TRBD1 matching over 7 bases. The material was CD4+ or CD8+ T cells sorted from blood, obtained in a trial of the OX40 agonist ivuxolimab. The CDR3 nucleotides read TGCAGCGTGGGAGGGGGCGGAATCAATCAGCCCCAGCATTTT. This sequence encodes CSVGGGGINQPQHF.